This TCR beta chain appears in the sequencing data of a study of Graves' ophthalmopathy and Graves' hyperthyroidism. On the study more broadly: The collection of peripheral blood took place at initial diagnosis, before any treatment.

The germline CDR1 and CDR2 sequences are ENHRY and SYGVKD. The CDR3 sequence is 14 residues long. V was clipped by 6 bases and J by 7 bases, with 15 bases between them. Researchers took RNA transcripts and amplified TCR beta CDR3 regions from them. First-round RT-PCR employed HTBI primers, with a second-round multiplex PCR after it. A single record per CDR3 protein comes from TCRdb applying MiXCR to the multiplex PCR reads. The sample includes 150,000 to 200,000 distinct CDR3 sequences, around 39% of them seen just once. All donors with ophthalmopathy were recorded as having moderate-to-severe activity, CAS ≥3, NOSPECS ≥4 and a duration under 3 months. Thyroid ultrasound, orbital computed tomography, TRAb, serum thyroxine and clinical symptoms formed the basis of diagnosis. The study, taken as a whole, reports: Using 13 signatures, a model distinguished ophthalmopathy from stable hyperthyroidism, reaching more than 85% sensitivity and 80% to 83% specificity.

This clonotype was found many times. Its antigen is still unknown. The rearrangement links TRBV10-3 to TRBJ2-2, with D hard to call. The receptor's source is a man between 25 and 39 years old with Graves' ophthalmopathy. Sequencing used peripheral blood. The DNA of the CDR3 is TGTGCCATCAGCCTCAACAGAGCCCGCGGGGAGCTGTTTTTT. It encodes CAISLNRARGELFF.